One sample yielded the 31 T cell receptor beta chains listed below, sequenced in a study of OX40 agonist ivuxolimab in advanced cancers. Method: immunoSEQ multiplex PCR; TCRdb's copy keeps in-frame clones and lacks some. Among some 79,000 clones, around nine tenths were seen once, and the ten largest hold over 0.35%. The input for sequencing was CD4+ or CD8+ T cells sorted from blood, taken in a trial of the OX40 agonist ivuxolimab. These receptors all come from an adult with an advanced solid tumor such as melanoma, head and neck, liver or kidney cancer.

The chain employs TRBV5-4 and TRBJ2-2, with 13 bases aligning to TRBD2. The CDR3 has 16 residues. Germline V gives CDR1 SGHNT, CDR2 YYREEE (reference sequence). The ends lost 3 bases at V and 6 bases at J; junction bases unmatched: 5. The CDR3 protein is CASSSWTSGSAGELFF. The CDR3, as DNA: TGTGCCAGCAGCTCCTGGACTAGCGGGAGTGCCGGGGAGCTGTTTTTT.

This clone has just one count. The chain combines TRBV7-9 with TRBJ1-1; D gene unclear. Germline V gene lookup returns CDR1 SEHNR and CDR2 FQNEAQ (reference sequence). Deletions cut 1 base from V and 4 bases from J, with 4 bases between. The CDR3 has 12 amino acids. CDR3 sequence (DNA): TGTGCCAGCAGCTTAGACAGCACTGAAGCTTTCTTT. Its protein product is CASSLDSTEAFF.

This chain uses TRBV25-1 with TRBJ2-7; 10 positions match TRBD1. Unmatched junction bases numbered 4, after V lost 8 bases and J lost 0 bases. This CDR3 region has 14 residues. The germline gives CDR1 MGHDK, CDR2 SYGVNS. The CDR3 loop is CASLGTGDSYEQYF. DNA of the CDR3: TGTGCCAGCTTGGGGACAGGGGACTCCTACGAGCAGTACTTC.

Here the CDR3 reads CASRPRLDAAFF. The CDR3 nucleotides read TGTGCCAGTAGGCCCCGGTTGGATGCAGCTTTCTTT. The gene calls are TRBV19 and TRBJ1-1; no clear D gene. Germline CDR1 and CDR2: LNHDA and SQIVND (reference sequence). Trimming took 6 bases from V and 10 from J, leaving 15 bases between them. The CDR3 is 12 amino acids.

CDR3 DNA: TGTGCCAGCAGTTTATTCAGGGGGAGGACTGAAGCTTTCTTT. The encoded protein is CASSLFRGRTEAFF. V usage is TRBV27 and J usage is TRBJ1-1; TRBD1 agrees at 7 bases. Losses at the gene ends were 1 base for V and 5 bases for J; bases not matched to a gene: 4. Germline CDR1 and CDR2: MNHEY and SMNVEV (reference sequence). The CDR3 contains 14 residues.

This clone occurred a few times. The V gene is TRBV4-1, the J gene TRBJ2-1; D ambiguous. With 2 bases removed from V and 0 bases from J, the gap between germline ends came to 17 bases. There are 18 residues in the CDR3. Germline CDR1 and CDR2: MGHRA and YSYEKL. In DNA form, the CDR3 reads TGCGCCAGCAGCCAACTCGACCTAATACAGAGCTCCTACAATGAGCAGTTCTTC. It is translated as CASSQLDLIQSSYNEQFF.

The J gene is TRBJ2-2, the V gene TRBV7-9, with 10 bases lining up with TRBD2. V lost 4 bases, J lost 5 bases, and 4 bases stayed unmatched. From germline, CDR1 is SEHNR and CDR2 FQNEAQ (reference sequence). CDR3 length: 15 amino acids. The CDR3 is CASSYGTSVTGELFF. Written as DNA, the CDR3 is TGTGCCAGCAGCTATGGGACTAGCGTTACCGGGGAGCTGTTTTTT. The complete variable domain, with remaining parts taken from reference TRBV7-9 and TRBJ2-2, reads DTGVSQNPRHKITKRGQNVTFRCDPISEHNRLYWYRQTLGQGPEFLTYFQNEAQLEKSRLLSDRFSAERPKGSFSTLEIQRTEQGDSAMYLCASSYGTSVTGELFFGEGSRLTVL.

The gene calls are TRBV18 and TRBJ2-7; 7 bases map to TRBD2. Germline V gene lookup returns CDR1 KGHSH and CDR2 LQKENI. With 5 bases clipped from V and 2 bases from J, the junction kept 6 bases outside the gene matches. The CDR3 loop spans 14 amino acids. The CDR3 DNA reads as TGTGCCAGCTCAAGTTCTAGCGGAGCCTACGAGCAGTACTTC. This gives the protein CASSSSSGAYEQYF.

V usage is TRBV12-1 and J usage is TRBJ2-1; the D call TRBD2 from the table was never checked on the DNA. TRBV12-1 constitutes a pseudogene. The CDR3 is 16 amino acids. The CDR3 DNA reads TGTGCCAGCAGCTCCGGACTAGCGGGAAAGGTGTTCGAGCAGTTCTTC. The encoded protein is CASSSGLAGKVFEQFF.

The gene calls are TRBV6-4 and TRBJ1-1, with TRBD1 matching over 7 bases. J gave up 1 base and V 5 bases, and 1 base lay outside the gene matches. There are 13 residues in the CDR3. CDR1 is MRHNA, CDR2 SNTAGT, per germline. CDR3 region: CASSRTGNTEAFF. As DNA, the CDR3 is TGTGCCAGCAGTCGGACAGGGAACACTGAAGCTTTCTTT.

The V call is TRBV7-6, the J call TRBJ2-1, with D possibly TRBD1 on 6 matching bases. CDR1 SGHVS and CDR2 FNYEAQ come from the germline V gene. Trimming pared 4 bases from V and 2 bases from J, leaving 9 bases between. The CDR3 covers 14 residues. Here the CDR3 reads CASSSTGTYNEQFF. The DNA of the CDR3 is TGTGCCAGCAGCTCGACAGGAACCTACAATGAGCAGTTCTTC.

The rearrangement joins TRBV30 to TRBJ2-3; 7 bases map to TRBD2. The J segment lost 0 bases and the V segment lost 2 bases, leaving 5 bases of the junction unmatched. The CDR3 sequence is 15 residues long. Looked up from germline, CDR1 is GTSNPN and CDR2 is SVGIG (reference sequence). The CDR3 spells CAWSTKTSSTDTQYF. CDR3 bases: TGTGCCTGGAGTACGAAGACTAGCAGCACAGATACGCAGTATTTT.

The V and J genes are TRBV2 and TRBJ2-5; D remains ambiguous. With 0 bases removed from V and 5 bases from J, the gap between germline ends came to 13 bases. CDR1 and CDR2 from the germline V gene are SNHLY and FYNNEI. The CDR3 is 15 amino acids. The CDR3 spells CASSEASARGETQYF. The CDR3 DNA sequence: TGTGCCAGCAGTGAAGCGAGCGCCAGAGGCGAGACCCAGTACTTC.

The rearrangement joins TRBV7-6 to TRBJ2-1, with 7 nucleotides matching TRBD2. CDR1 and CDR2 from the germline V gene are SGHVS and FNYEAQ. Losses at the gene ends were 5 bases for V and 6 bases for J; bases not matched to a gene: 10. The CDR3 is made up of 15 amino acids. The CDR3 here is CASSPAGALANEQFF. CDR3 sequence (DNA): TGTGCCAGCAGCCCTGCGGGAGCTCTTGCCAATGAGCAGTTCTTC. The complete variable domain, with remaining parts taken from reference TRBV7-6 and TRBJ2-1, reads GAGVSQSPRYKVTKRGQDVALRCDPISGHVSLYWYRQALGQGPEFLTYFNYEAQQDKSGLPNDRFSAERPEGSISTLTIQRTEQRDSAMYRCASSPAGALANEQFFGPGTRLTVL.

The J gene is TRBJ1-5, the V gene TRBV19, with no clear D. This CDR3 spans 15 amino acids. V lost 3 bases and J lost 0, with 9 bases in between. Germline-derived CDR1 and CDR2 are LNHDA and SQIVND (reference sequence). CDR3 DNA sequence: TGTGCCAGTAGTATGGGAGTTATTAGCAATCAGCCCCAGCATTTT. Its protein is CASSMGVISNQPQHF.

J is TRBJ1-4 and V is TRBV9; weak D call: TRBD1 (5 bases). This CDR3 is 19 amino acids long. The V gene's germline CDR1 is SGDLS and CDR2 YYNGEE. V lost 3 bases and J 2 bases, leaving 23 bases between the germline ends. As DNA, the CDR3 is TGTGCCAGCAGCGCGCCACGGGACGGGGGTCTTAGGACTAATGAAAAACTGTTTTTT. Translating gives CASSAPRDGGLRTNEKLFF.

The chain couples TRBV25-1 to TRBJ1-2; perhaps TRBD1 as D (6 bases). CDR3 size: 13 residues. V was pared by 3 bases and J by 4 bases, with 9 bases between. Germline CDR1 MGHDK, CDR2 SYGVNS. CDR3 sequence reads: CASSDRGGYGYTF. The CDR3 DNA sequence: TGTGCCAGCAGTGACAGGGGCGGCTATGGCTACACCTTC.

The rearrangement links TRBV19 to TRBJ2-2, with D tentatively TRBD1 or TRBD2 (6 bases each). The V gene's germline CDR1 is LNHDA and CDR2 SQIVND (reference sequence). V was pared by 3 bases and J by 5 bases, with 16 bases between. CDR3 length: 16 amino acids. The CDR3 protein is CASSIGTGGRTGELFF. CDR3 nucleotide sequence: TGTGCCAGTAGTATCGGGACTGGGGGGCGGACCGGGGAGCTGTTTTTT. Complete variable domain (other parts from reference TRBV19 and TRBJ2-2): DGGITQSPKYLFRKEGQNVTLSCEQNLNHDAMYWYRQDPGQGLRLIYYSQIVNDFQKGDIAEGYSVSREKKESFPLTVTSAQKNPTAFYLCASSIGTGGRTGELFFGEGSRLTVL.

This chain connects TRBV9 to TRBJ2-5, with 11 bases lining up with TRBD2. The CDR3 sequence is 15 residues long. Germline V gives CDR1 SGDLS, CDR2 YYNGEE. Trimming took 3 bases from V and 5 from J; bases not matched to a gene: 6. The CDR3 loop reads CASSAVAGGSETQYF. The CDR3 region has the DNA TGTGCCAGCAGCGCAGTAGCGGGAGGGAGTGAGACCCAGTACTTC. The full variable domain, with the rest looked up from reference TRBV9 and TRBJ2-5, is DSGVTQTPKHLITATGQRVTLRCSPRSGDLSVYWYQQSLDQGLQFLIQYYNGEERAKGNILERFSAQQFPDLHSELNLSSLELGDSALYFCASSAVAGGSETQYFGPGTRLLVL.

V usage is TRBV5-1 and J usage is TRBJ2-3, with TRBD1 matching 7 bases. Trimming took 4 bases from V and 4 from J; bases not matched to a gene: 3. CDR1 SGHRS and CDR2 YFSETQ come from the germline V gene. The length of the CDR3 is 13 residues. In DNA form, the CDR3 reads TGCGCCAGCAGCGAAGGGACAGCAGATACGCAGTATTTT. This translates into CASSEGTADTQYF.

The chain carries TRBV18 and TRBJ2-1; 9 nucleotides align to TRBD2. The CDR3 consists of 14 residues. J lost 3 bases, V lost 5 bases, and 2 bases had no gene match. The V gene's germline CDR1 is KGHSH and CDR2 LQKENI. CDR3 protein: CASSFSGSYNEQFF. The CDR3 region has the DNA TGTGCCAGCTCATTTAGCGGGAGCTACAATGAGCAGTTCTTC.

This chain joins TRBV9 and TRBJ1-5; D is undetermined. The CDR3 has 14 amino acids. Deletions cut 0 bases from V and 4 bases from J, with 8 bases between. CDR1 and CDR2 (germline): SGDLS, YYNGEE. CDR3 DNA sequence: TGTGCCAGCAGCGTAGGGTTCGAGAATCAGCCCCAGCATTTT. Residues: CASSVGFENQPQHF. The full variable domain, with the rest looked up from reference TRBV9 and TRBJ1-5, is DSGVTQTPKHLITATGQRVTLRCSPRSGDLSVYWYQQSLDQGLQFLIQYYNGEERAKGNILERFSAQQFPDLHSELNLSSLELGDSALYFCASSVGFENQPQHFGDGTRLSIL.

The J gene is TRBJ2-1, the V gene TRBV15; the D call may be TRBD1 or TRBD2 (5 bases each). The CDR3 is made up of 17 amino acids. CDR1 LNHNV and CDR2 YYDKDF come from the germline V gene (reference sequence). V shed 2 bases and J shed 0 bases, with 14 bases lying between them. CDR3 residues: CATSRRLADSSYNEQFF. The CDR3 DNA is TGTGCCACCAGCAGACGGCTAGCTGACAGCTCCTACAATGAGCAGTTCTTC.

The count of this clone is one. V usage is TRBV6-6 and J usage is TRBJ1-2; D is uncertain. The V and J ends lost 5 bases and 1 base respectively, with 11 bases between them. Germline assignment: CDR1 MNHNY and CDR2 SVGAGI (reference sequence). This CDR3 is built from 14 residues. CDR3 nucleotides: TGTGCCAGCAGTGACACCGACTTTAACTATGGCTACACCTTC. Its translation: CASSDTDFNYGYTF.

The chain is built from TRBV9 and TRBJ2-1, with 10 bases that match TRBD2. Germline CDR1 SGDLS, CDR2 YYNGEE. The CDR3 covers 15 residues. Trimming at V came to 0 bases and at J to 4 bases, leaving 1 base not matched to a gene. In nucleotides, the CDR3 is TGTGCCAGCAGCGTAGGGACTAGCGGATACAATGAGCAGTTCTTC. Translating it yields CASSVGTSGYNEQFF.

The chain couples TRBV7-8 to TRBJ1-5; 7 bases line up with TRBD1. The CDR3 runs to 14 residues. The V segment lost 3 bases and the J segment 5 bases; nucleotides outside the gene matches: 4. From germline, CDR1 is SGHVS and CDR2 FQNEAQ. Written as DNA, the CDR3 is TGTGCCAGCAGCTTTCAGGGGGAAGATCAGCCCCAGCATTTT. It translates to CASSFQGEDQPQHF.

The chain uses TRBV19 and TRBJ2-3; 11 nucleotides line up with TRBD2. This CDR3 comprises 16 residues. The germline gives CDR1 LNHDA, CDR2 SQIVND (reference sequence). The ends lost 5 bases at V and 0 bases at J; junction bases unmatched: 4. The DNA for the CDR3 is TGTGCCAGTAGTCCGATAGCGGGAGGGAGCACAGATACGCAGTATTTT. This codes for CASSPIAGGSTDTQYF. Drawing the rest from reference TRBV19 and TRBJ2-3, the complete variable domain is DGGITQSPKYLFRKEGQNVTLSCEQNLNHDAMYWYRQDPGQGLRLIYYSQIVNDFQKGDIAEGYSVSREKKESFPLTVTSAQKNPTAFYLCASSPIAGGSTDTQYFGPGTRLTVL.

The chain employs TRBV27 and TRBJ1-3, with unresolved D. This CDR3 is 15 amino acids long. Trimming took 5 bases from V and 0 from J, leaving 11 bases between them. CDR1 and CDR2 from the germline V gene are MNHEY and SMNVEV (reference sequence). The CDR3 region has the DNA TGTGCCAGCAGTCCGTGGTCTAGCTCTGGAAACACCATATATTTT. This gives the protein CASSPWSSSGNTIYF.

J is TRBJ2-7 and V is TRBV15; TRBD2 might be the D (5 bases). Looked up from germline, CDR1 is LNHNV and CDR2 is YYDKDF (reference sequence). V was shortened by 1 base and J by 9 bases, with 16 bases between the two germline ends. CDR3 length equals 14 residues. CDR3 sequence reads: CATSRGGVLRGQYF. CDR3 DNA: TGTGCCACCAGCAGAGGGGGAGTTCTTCGTGGGCAGTACTTC.

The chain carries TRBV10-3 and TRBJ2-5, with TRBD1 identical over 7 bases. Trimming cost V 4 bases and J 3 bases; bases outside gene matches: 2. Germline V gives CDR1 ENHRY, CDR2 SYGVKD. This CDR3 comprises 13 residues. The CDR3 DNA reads TGTGCCATCAGTGTAACAGGGGAAGAGACCCAGTACTTC. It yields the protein CAISVTGEETQYF.

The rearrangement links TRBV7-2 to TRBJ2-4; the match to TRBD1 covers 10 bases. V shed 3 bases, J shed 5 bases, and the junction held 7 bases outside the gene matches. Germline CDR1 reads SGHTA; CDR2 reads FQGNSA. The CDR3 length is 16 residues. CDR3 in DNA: TGTGCCAGCAGCTTTACCCCGGGACAGGGGCAAAACATTCAGTACTTC. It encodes CASSFTPGQGQNIQYF.